This entry lists 3 T cell receptor beta chains sequenced from one sample in a study of blood T cells in healthy people across ages. Combining a sample-barcoded 5' primer with a J-beta primer mix, a second PCR ran for about 7 to 12 cycles. TCRdb reanalysed the 5' RACE reads using MiXCR and keeps one entry per CDR3 protein. The sample carries 1.8 million or so distinct CDR3 sequences, 30% to 40% recorded once. Sequenced: blood. The receptors here all came from a human donor in good health.

V is TRBV7-2 and J is TRBJ1-1; D gene ambiguous. The CDR3 runs to 13 residues. Trimming removed 1 base at V and 4 bases at J, with 7 bases between. CDR1 and CDR2 (germline): SGHTA, FQGNSA. The CDR3 sequence is CASSLGYGTEAFF. CDR3 nucleotides: TGTGCCAGCAGCTTAGGTTACGGCACTGAAGCTTTCTTT. The variable domain in full, completed from reference TRBV7-2 and TRBJ1-1, reads GAGVSQSPSNKVTEKGKDVELRCDPISGHTALYWYRQSLGQGLEFLIYFQGNSAPDKSGLPSDRFSAERTGGSVSTLTIQRTQQEDSAVYLCASSLGYGTEAFFGQGTRLTVV.

The chain carries TRBV20-1 and TRBJ2-2; 7 bases line up with TRBD2. Germline CDR1 and CDR2: DFQATT and SNEGSKA (reference sequence). The CDR3 totals 15 residues. The V gene end was trimmed by 1 base and the J gene end by 5 bases; junction bases not matched to a gene: 7. CDR3 protein: CSARGLAVLTGELFF. CDR3 coding DNA: TGCAGTGCTAGAGGTCTAGCGGTCTTGACCGGGGAGCTGTTTTTT.

The CDR3 protein is CASRRRGLSTEAFF. The CDR3 nucleotides are TGTGCCAGCAGACGCAGGGGGCTGAGCACTGAAGCTTTCTTT. The chain carries TRBV6-5 and TRBJ1-1, with 8 bases identical to TRBD1. The J segment lost 4 bases and the V segment lost 6 bases, leaving 7 bases of the junction unmatched. This CDR3 is built from 14 residues. Per the germline V gene, CDR1 is MNHEY and CDR2 is SVGAGI.